The clone carrying this T cell receptor (beta chain) came up many times. Antigen: not known. Each CDR3 protein is one row after TCRdb ran MiXCR on the reads. Of approximately 500,000 distinct CDR3 sequences listed, more than 15% are singletons. V was cut by 4 bases and J by 10 bases, with 17 bases left in between. The CDR3 runs to 13 residues. The record originates from a study of T cell repertoires in cytomegalovirus infection. About the research overall: Both a matching HLA type and CMV infection were indicated by public TCR beta signatures. Study-wide points: CMV-specific TCR beta clonotypes restricted by HLA-C were the ones dominating the ex vivo response.

The source material was CD8+ T cells from PBMCs. The chain joins TRBV12-3 or TRBV12-4 to TRBJ2-7; TRBD1 or TRBD2 may be the D gene (5 bases each). The sequence was obtained from a human donor in good health (CMV status not recorded). Some clones in this sample may be carry-over from other donors' samples. CDR3 region: CASSWARDGRQYF. CDR3 coding DNA: TGTGCCAGCAGTTGGGCCCGGGACGGACGACAGTACTTC.